Presented here are 5 T cell receptor beta chains from one specimen sequenced in a study of cytomegalovirus exposure and HLA in healthy donors. Primers for the PCR totalled 60 Vbeta and 13 Jbeta. Only in-frame clones appear in the TCRdb table, and some are missing; sequencing was by immunoSEQ multiplex PCR. The data show under 150,000 clones, with over 60% seen just once and less than 2% held by the top ten. Material: PBMCs. Every receptor here comes from a female donor in good health and CMV-seropositive.

The chain employs TRBV5-1 and TRBJ2-1; 13 bases map to TRBD2. After removal of 0 bases from V and 6 bases from J, the junction contained 12 bases not matched to a gene. Germline V gives CDR1 SGHRS, CDR2 YFSETQ. The CDR3 loop spans 19 amino acids. The CDR3 region has the DNA TGCGCCAGCAGCTTGGCCGTTTATACTAGCGGGGGGGAGGTCAATGAGCAGTTCTTC. As protein: CASSLAVYTSGGEVNEQFF.

This clone was detected only a few times. The rearrangement links TRBV27 to TRBJ1-4; D is possibly TRBD1 (6 bases). Germline CDR1 reads MNHEY; CDR2 reads SMNVEV (reference sequence). The CDR3 covers 14 residues. The ends were cut back, 4 bases at V and 8 bases at J, with 14 bases in the middle. CDR3 amino acids: CASSSITGREKLFF. The CDR3 DNA reads as TGTGCCAGCAGTTCGATTACAGGGCGGGAAAAACTGTTTTTT.

A few counts support this clone. The chain is built from TRBV29-1 and TRBJ2-7; 7 bases fit TRBD2. V dropped 6 bases and J dropped 3; count of bases not matched to a gene: 8. The CDR3 sequence is 13 residues long. CDR1 and CDR2 (germline): SQVTM, ANQGSEA. This CDR3 reads CSVGLGRDYEQYF. The CDR3 DNA reads TGCAGCGTCGGACTGGGGAGGGACTACGAGCAGTACTTC.

This clone was picked up a small number of times. Here the CDR3 reads CASSERGAPDTQYF. The CDR3 DNA sequence: TGTGCCAGCAGCGAGCGGGGGGCCCCAGATACGCAGTATTTT. This chain uses TRBV7-9 with TRBJ2-3; 9 bases agree with TRBD2. The germline gives CDR1 SEHNR, CDR2 FQNEAQ (reference sequence). This CDR3 contains 14 residues. V lost 5 bases to trimming and J lost 4 bases; unmatched junction nucleotides: 4.

CDR3 bases: TGTGCCAGCAGCTTATTAGCCGGGACACCAACCTACGAGCAGTACTTC. Protein product: CASSLLAGTPTYEQYF. The chain links TRBV7-3 to TRBJ2-7; TRBD1 might be the D (6 bases). The CDR3 has 16 residues. In germline, CDR1 is SGHTA, CDR2 FQGTGA. V was trimmed by 2 bases and J by 2 bases, leaving 16 bases between them.